Presented here are 25 T cell receptor beta chains from one specimen sequenced in a study of PD-L1 blockade in urothelial cancer. Time point in this sample: pretreatment peripheral blood. The protocol was immunoSEQ multiplex PCR, while the TCRdb copy is restricted to in-frame clones and leaves out a portion. The sample has 49,000 or so clones, 79% seen once. The sample here was PBMCs, taken around atezolizumab (anti-PD-L1) treatment. The receptors were gathered from a man between 65 and 85 years old with urothelial cancer.

V is TRBV28 and J is TRBJ2-3; the match to TRBD2 covers 7 bases. The germline CDR1 and CDR2 sequences are MDHEN and SYDVKM. The CDR3 runs 16 residues. V lost 6 bases to trimming and J lost 5 bases; unmatched junction nucleotides: 14. The CDR3 is CASRSGGREFGDTQYF. CDR3 DNA sequence: TGTGCCAGCAGGTCTGGGGGGAGGGAGTTTGGAGATACGCAGTATTTT.

V gene TRBV19 combines with J gene TRBJ1-4, with D perhaps TRBD1 (6 bases). The V and J ends lost 5 bases and 8 bases respectively, with 15 bases between them. The length of the CDR3 is 14 residues. Germline V gene data show CDR1 as LNHDA and CDR2 as SQIVND (reference sequence). DNA for the CDR3: TGTGCCAGTAGTCGGACAGCCCTCCTAGAAAAACTGTTTTTT. It translates to CASSRTALLEKLFF.

The CDR3 DNA reads TGCGCCAGCAGCTCAACAGGGGGCGCACCTGAAGCTTTCTTT. Encoded protein: CASSSTGGAPEAFF. J is TRBJ1-1 and V is TRBV5-1, with TRBD1 matching 9 bases. Looked up from germline, CDR1 is SGHRS and CDR2 is YFSETQ. V was pared by 3 bases and J by 6 bases, with 6 bases of the junction left unmatched. This CDR3 has 14 residues. The full variable domain, its missing parts supplied by reference TRBV5-1 and TRBJ1-1, is KAGVTQTPRYLIKTRGQQVTLSCSPISGHRSVSWYQQTPGQGLQFLFEYFSETQRNKGNFPGRFSGRQFSNSRSEMNVSTLELGDSALYLCASSSTGGAPEAFFGQGTRLTVV.

The chain links TRBV10-1 to TRBJ2-5; TRBD2 matches 8 bases. The germline V gene has CDR1 WNHNN and CDR2 SYGVQD (reference sequence). The trim removed 3 bases at V and 5 bases at J, leaving 11 bases unmatched. The CDR3 totals 16 residues. The CDR3 region has the DNA TGCGCCAGCAGTGATCAGGAAGCGGGAGTTGGGGAGACCCAGTACTTC. Translating gives CASSDQEAGVGETQYF.

V and J are TRBV28 and TRBJ2-3; 14 bases agree with TRBD2. The J segment lost 5 bases and the V segment lost 2 bases, leaving 3 bases of the junction unmatched. This CDR3 is 16 amino acids long. From germline, CDR1 is MDHEN and CDR2 SYDVKM. CDR3 bases: TGTGCCAGCAGTTTAAGAGGACTAGCGGGAGGAGATACGCAGTATTTT. Translating gives CASSLRGLAGGDTQYF.

The rearrangement joins TRBV29-1 to TRBJ2-5; TRBD2 matches at 8 bases. This CDR3 contains 15 residues. Germline V gives CDR1 SQVTM, CDR2 ANQGSEA. V lost 4 bases and J lost 5; bases outside the gene matches: 12. The CDR3 region is CSVGRAGALGETQYF. The CDR3 nucleotides are TGCAGCGTTGGAAGAGCGGGAGCCCTAGGGGAGACCCAGTACTTC.

V usage is TRBV28 and J usage is TRBJ1-1, with 10 nucleotides matching TRBD1. The ends lost 6 bases at V and 5 bases at J; junction bases unmatched: 9. The CDR3 loop spans 15 amino acids. Germline lookup yields CDR1 MDHEN and CDR2 SYDVKM. CDR3 in amino acids: CASSTAGTGVTEAFF. The DNA of the CDR3 is TGTGCCAGCAGCACGGCCGGGACAGGGGTTACTGAAGCTTTCTTT.

This clone was recorded a few times. This chain connects TRBV7-3 to TRBJ2-3; the D gene is possibly TRBD1 (6 bases). Germline assignment: CDR1 SGHTA and CDR2 FQGTGA. CDR3 length: 15 residues. Trimming stripped 5 bases from V and 4 bases from J, with 16 bases between. CDR3 DNA: TGTGCCAGCAGCCGTCAGTCTGGGGGCGCAGATACGCAGTATTTT. Translated, it gives CASSRQSGGADTQYF. Full variable domain (remainder filled in from reference TRBV7-3 and TRBJ2-3): GAGVSQTPSNKVTEKGKYVELRCDPISGHTALYWYRQSLGQGPEFLIYFQGTGAADDSGLPNDRFFAVRPEGSVSTLKIQRTERGDSAVYLCASSRQSGGADTQYFGPGTRLTVL.

The chain has TRBV18 and TRBJ2-1, with 8 bases identical to TRBD2. The CDR3 sequence is 17 residues long. V lost 3 bases and J lost 7; bases outside the gene matches: 14. The germline V gene encodes CDR1 KGHSH and CDR2 LQKENI. CDR3: CASSPTLLGLVNNEQFF. In DNA form, the CDR3 reads TGTGCCAGCTCACCTACTCTACTGGGACTAGTAAATAATGAGCAGTTCTTC.

The chain is built from TRBV6-4 and TRBJ2-2; TRBD2 agrees at 9 bases. After removal of 4 bases from V and 7 bases from J, the junction contained 4 bases not matched to a gene. Germline V gene lookup returns CDR1 MRHNA and CDR2 SNTAGT. The CDR3 has 14 residues. The CDR3 is CASSVGTSHGELFF. CDR3 nucleotides: TGTGCCAGCAGTGTCGGGACTAGCCACGGGGAGCTGTTTTTT.

This chain links TRBV5-6 with TRBJ2-6; 8 bases align to TRBD1. The CDR3 has 19 residues. The V gene end was trimmed by 0 bases and the J gene end by 4 bases; junction bases not matched to a gene: 12. The germline V gene has CDR1 SGHDT and CDR2 YYEEEE. The CDR3 protein is CASSLVTGGSPRGANVLTF. CDR3 nucleotide sequence: TGTGCCAGCAGCTTGGTAACAGGGGGGAGCCCGCGGGGGGCCAACGTCCTGACTTTC.

This clone was seen a few times. V usage is TRBV28 and J usage is TRBJ1-5; TRBD1 matches 8 bases. Losses at the gene ends were 6 bases for V and 2 bases for J; bases not matched to a gene: 3. Germline V gene sequence: CDR1 MDHEN, CDR2 SYDVKM. The CDR3 runs to 14 residues. The CDR3 sequence: CASRGQGGNQPQHF. The CDR3 region has the DNA TGTGCCAGCAGAGGACAGGGCGGCAATCAGCCCCAGCATTTT.

This clone has only a few counts. The chain is built from TRBV7-2 and TRBJ1-2; perhaps TRBD1 as D (5 bases). V lost 2 bases, J lost 3 bases, and 10 bases lay in between. Germline CDR1 SGHTA, CDR2 FQGNSA. This CDR3 has 14 residues. CDR3 nucleotides: TGTGCCAGCAGCTTACAGGGTTTGGACTATGGCTACACCTTC. Translating gives CASSLQGLDYGYTF.

This rearrangement joins TRBV5-6 to TRBJ1-2; 7 bases match TRBD1. Germline CDR1 reads SGHDT; CDR2 reads YYEEEE. V dropped 6 bases and J dropped 4; count of bases not matched to a gene: 6. The CDR3 runs 13 residues. The CDR3 region is CASKHRGPYGYTF. CDR3 nucleotide sequence: TGTGCCAGCAAACACAGGGGTCCCTATGGCTACACCTTC.

V usage is TRBV30 and J usage is TRBJ2-7, with D tentatively TRBD2 (6 bases). CDR3 length: 12 residues. V lost 6 bases and J 6 bases, leaving 15 bases between the germline ends. From germline, CDR1 is GTSNPN and CDR2 SVGIG (reference sequence). CDR3 sequence (DNA): TGTGCCTGTCTCACGTCGGGGGTCGAGCAGTACTTC. Translation gives CACLTSGVEQYF. Combining the CDR3 with reference TRBV30 and TRBJ2-7 gives the whole variable domain SQTIHQWPATLVQPVGSPLSLECTVEGTSNPNLYWYRQAAGRGLQLLFYSVGIGQISSEVPQNLSASRPQDRQFILSSKKLLLSDSGFYLCACLTSGVEQYFGPGTRLTVT.

This clone was seen only once. The chain carries TRBV7-9 and TRBJ2-3, with a possible D match to TRBD1 (5 bases). This CDR3 has 14 amino acids. Per the germline V gene, CDR1 is SEHNR and CDR2 is FQNEAQ (reference sequence). V lost 5 bases to trimming and J lost 3 bases, with 12 bases between them. The CDR3 sequence is CASSKQVATDTQYF. CDR3 DNA: TGTGCCAGCAGCAAACAGGTCGCTACAGATACGCAGTATTTT.

This clone was seen just once. V usage is TRBV19 and J usage is TRBJ2-2; D might be TRBD1 (5 bases). Trimming pared 10 bases from V and 1 base from J, leaving 19 bases between. CDR1 and CDR2 (germline): LNHDA, SQIVND (reference sequence). The CDR3 extends over 16 amino acids. CDR3 loop: CATPTGDSLNTGELFF. The CDR3 bases are TGTGCCACTCCGACTGGTGACAGTTTGAACACCGGGGAGCTGTTTTTT.

The chain is built from TRBV5-1 and TRBJ2-3; possible D gene TRBD1, 7 bases. V lost 4 bases, J lost 0 bases, and 15 bases lay in between. Germline loops: CDR1 SGHRS, CDR2 YFSETQ. The CDR3 has 16 amino acids. CDR3 protein: CASSGQEEGSTDTQYF. The CDR3 nucleotides read TGCGCCAGCAGCGGACAGGAGGAGGGTAGCACAGATACGCAGTATTTT.

CDR3 region: CASSRGYNEQFF. The CDR3 DNA is TGTGCCAGCAGCCGCGGGTACAATGAGCAGTTCTTC. V is TRBV5-8 and J is TRBJ2-1, with D tentatively TRBD2 (5 bases). The V gene lost 4 bases and the J gene lost 4 bases, with 6 bases spanning the gap. This CDR3 contains 12 residues. Germline loops: CDR1 SGHTS, CDR2 YDEGEE.

The chain links TRBV10-3 to TRBJ1-2, with D possibly TRBD1 on 6 matching bases. The CDR3 totals 13 residues. Germline CDR1 is ENHRY and CDR2 is SYGVKD. Deletions cut 2 bases from V and 4 bases from J, with 8 bases between. The CDR3 DNA is TGTGCCATCAGTGAGGACAGGTTCTATGGCTACACCTTC. Encoded protein: CAISEDRFYGYTF.

The V gene is TRBV25-1, the J gene TRBJ1-1; TRBD1 is a possible D gene (5 bases). The germline V gene has CDR1 MGHDK and CDR2 SYGVNS. V dropped 9 bases and J dropped 8 bases, with 16 bases sitting between them. The length of the CDR3 is 12 residues. The chain's CDR3 is CASYGAGGEAFF. CDR3 DNA sequence: TGTGCCAGTTATGGGGCCGGGGGAGAAGCTTTCTTT.

This clone has a count of ten or more. The V gene is TRBV5-4, the J gene TRBJ1-2; D not resolved. Per the germline V gene, CDR1 is SGHNT and CDR2 is YYREEE (reference sequence). There are 13 residues in the CDR3. V gave up 0 bases and J gave up 1 base, with 4 bases separating them. For the CDR3, the DNA is TGTGCCAGCAGCTTGGGCGGTAACTATGGCTACACCTTC. As protein: CASSLGGNYGYTF.

This clone was detected a few times. The CDR3 DNA follows: TGTGCCAGCAGCTTGGGGCCGGGATCGGGCGGGAGGAATGAGCAGTTCTTC. Translation gives CASSLGPGSGGRNEQFF. This rearrangement joins TRBV7-3 to TRBJ2-1, with 8 positions matching TRBD2. Germline V gene sequence: CDR1 SGHTA, CDR2 FQGTGA. This CDR3 has 17 amino acids. The trim removed 3 bases at V and 7 bases at J, leaving 14 bases unmatched.

The J gene is TRBJ2-3, the V gene TRBV28; TRBD2 aligns across 9 bases. Germline values: CDR1 MDHEN, CDR2 SYDVKM. This CDR3 has 16 residues. V lost 4 bases, J lost 4 bases, and 9 bases stayed unmatched. CDR3 in DNA: TGTGCCAGCAGTTCAATAGGCGGGAGGGGGGCAGATACGCAGTATTTT. Encoded protein: CASSSIGGRGADTQYF. The full variable domain, completed using reference TRBV28 and TRBJ2-3, is DVKVTQSSRYLVKRTGEKVFLECVQDMDHENMFWYRQDPGLGLRLIYFSYDVKMKEKGDIPEGYSVSREKKERFSLILESASTNQTSMYLCASSSIGGRGADTQYFGPGTRLTVL.

The chain is built from TRBV29-1 and TRBJ2-1; 10 positions agree with TRBD2. The V gene end was trimmed by 3 bases and the J gene end by 4 bases; junction bases not matched to a gene: 3. Germline lookup yields CDR1 SQVTM and CDR2 ANQGSEA. This CDR3 contains 14 residues. The CDR3 is CSVDSGRVYNEQFF. CDR3 DNA: TGCAGCGTTGACAGCGGGAGGGTATACAATGAGCAGTTCTTC.